These 16 T cell receptor beta chains were sequenced from one sample in a study of control samples from healthy donors and cancer patients. Clones were sequenced by immunoSEQ multiplex PCR, and TCRdb holds only the in-frame ones, with some missing. Of some 110,000 clones in the sample, 85% to 95% are singletons; the top ten hold about 2.5%. The sequenced sample was blood. The receptors here all came from a young man in good health.

This rearrangement joins TRBV12-3 or TRBV12-4 to TRBJ1-3; weak D call: TRBD1 (6 bases). This CDR3 has 13 residues. Trimming removed 6 bases from V and 4 bases from J, with 10 bases in between. The CDR3 protein is CASRQGSGNTIYF. The CDR3 nucleotides are TGTGCCAGCAGGCAGGGGTCAGGAAACACCATATATTTT.

A single count supports this clone. The chain recombines TRBV11-2 with TRBJ1-1; 7 nucleotides align to TRBD1. The CDR3 covers 16 residues. CDR1 is SGHAT, CDR2 FQNNGV, per germline. V gave up 2 bases and J gave up 7 bases; unmatched junction bases: 13. The CDR3 protein is CASSLSRGPLTGEAFF. In DNA, the CDR3 is TGTGCCAGCAGCTTATCAAGGGGGCCCTTGACTGGTGAAGCTTTCTTT.

The gene calls are TRBV7-9 and TRBJ2-5; 9 nucleotides line up with TRBD1. Germline V gene data show CDR1 as SEHNR and CDR2 as FQNEAQ (reference sequence). V was pared by 5 bases and J by 4 bases, with 8 bases of the junction left unmatched. The CDR3 has 15 residues. The CDR3 DNA reads TGTGCCAGCAGCGCCTACAGGGGGCCGGGAGAGACCCAGTACTTC. It specifies CASSAYRGPGETQYF. Based on the CDR3 plus reference TRBV7-9 and TRBJ2-5, the full variable domain is DTGVSQNPRHKITKRGQNVTFRCDPISEHNRLYWYRQTLGQGPEFLTYFQNEAQLEKSRLLSDRFSAERPKGSFSTLEIQRTEQGDSAMYLCASSAYRGPGETQYFGPGTRLLVL.

The chain has TRBV24-1 and TRBJ2-1, with D perhaps being TRBD1 or TRBD2 (5 bases each). CDR3 length: 17 amino acids. The V gene lost 1 base and the J gene lost 2 bases, with 14 bases spanning the gap. Germline V gene data show CDR1 as KGHDR and CDR2 as SFDVKD. CDR3 coding DNA: TGTGCCACCAGTGATTTTGGGTCCGGGGCCCCCTACAATGAGCAGTTCTTC. It is translated as CATSDFGSGAPYNEQFF.

This clone was counted once. This chain joins TRBV3-1 (or the pseudogene TRBV3-2) and TRBJ1-2; TRBD1 matches 8 bases. With 3 bases clipped from V and 8 bases from J, the junction kept 8 bases outside the gene matches. The germline V gene encodes CDR1 LGHDT and CDR2 YNNKEL (reference sequence). The CDR3 sequence is 14 residues long. CDR3 DNA sequence: TGTGCCAGCAGCCAGGTGCAGGGGGCGGGAGGCTACACCTTC. This gives the protein CASSQVQGAGGYTF.

The gene calls are TRBV7-2 and TRBJ1-1; D is possibly TRBD1 (5 bases). The germline V gene has CDR1 SGHTA and CDR2 FQGNSA. V was clipped by 4 bases and J by 8 bases, with 11 bases between them. The CDR3 covers 12 residues. CDR3 DNA: TGTGCCAGCAGCTCAAAATCAGGGGAAGCTTTCTTT. Its protein product is CASSSKSGEAFF.

This sequence joins TRBV6-2 or TRBV6-3 and TRBJ2-5; D is perhaps TRBD2 (5 bases). V lost 1 base to trimming and J lost 5 bases, with 11 bases between them. There are 14 residues in the CDR3. CDR1 MNHEY and CDR2 SVGEGT come from the germline V gene. DNA for the CDR3: TGTGCCAGCAGTTACTTGGTTCCGGGGGAGACCCAGTACTTC. Residues: CASSYLVPGETQYF.

This clone was picked up one time. J is TRBJ1-5 and V is TRBV10-2, with 9 bases fitting TRBD1. This CDR3 is 18 amino acids long. The germline V gene has CDR1 WSHSY and CDR2 SAAADI. The V segment lost 3 bases and the J segment 2 bases; nucleotides outside the gene matches: 11. The CDR3: CASSEKRDRVGGNQPQHF. For the CDR3, the DNA is TGCGCCAGCAGTGAAAAAAGGGACAGGGTGGGGGGCAATCAGCCCCAGCATTTT.

The V call is TRBV6-1, the J call TRBJ1-1; 8 nucleotides align to TRBD1. Germline V lookup: CDR1 MNHNS, CDR2 SASEGT. V gave up 2 bases and J gave up 2 bases; unmatched junction bases: 16. The CDR3 contains 19 residues. The CDR3, as DNA: TGTGCCAGCAGTGAATTCCTATCAGGACGGACAGGGAAAAACACTGAAGCTTTCTTT. Residues: CASSEFLSGRTGKNTEAFF.

The chain couples TRBV12-5 to TRBJ2-2, with D unresolved. Germline-derived CDR1 and CDR2 are LGHNT and FRNRAP. There are 13 residues in the CDR3. Deletions cut 0 bases from V and 6 bases from J, with 5 bases between. CDR3 nucleotides: TGTGCTAGTGGTTTGGTCCAGTCCGGGGAGCTGTTTTTT. This codes for CASGLVQSGELFF.

The rearrangement joins TRBV25-1 to TRBJ1-2, with D perhaps TRBD1 (5 bases). Trimming took 3 bases from V and 1 from J, leaving 21 bases between them. The germline V gene has CDR1 MGHDK and CDR2 SYGVNS. This CDR3 has 18 amino acids. This CDR3 is CASSDHGGTDKFNYGYTF. DNA of the CDR3: TGTGCCAGCAGTGACCACGGGGGAACGGATAAATTTAACTATGGCTACACCTTC.

The rearrangement joins TRBV5-1 to TRBJ2-7, with a tentative D call TRBD1 (6 bases). This CDR3 region has 14 residues. The germline V and J ends were trimmed by 0 bases and 7 bases, with 14 bases remaining between them. Germline V CDR1 and CDR2: SGHRS, YFSETQ. CDR3 nucleotide sequence: TGCGCCAGCAGCTTGGGGGGGCCCCGAGGGGAGCAGTACTTC. Amino acids: CASSLGGPRGEQYF.

The chain has TRBV5-1 and TRBJ2-1, with TRBD2 matching over 10 bases. Germline CDR1 SGHRS, CDR2 YFSETQ. The CDR3 loop spans 14 amino acids. The ends lost 4 bases at V and 9 bases at J; junction bases unmatched: 7. CDR3 loop: CASSPAGGPTEQFF. CDR3 DNA: TGCGCCAGCAGCCCAGCGGGGGGGCCTACTGAGCAGTTCTTC.

The V gene is TRBV28, the J gene TRBJ1-3; D unresolved. Germline-derived CDR1 and CDR2 are MDHEN and SYDVKM. This CDR3 has 16 residues. Trimming removed 5 bases from V and 0 bases from J, with 14 bases in between. The CDR3 region is CASSLPGKGSGNTIYF. The CDR3 DNA reads TGTGCCAGCAGTCTCCCCGGTAAGGGCTCTGGAAACACCATATATTTT. The whole variable domain, remainder taken from reference TRBV28 and TRBJ1-3, is DVKVTQSSRYLVKRTGEKVFLECVQDMDHENMFWYRQDPGLGLRLIYFSYDVKMKEKGDIPEGYSVSREKKERFSLILESASTNQTSMYLCASSLPGKGSGNTIYFGEGSWLTVV.

The table lists this clone with a count of one. The chain recombines TRBV3-1 (or the pseudogene TRBV3-2) with TRBJ1-2; TRBD1 might be the D (5 bases). In germline, CDR1 is LGHDT, CDR2 YNNKEL (reference sequence). V was cut by 3 bases and J by 4 bases, with 24 bases left in between. This CDR3 is built from 18 residues. CDR3 in amino acids: CASSHDLLTTATLYGYTF. The CDR3, as DNA: TGTGCCAGCAGCCACGACTTACTCACGACAGCCACTCTCTATGGCTACACCTTC.

This rearrangement joins TRBV14 to TRBJ2-6; D remains unclear. V was pared by 1 base and J by 4 bases, with 23 bases between. Germline V CDR1 and CDR2: SGHDN, FVKESK. The CDR3 is 20 residues long. The CDR3 region has the DNA TGTGCCAGCAGCCAAGGTCTTTATGAGGAGTTGAAGGAGGGGGCCAACGTCCTGACTTTC. Encoded protein: CASSQGLYEELKEGANVLTF.